The sequence of this T cell receptor (beta chain) was determined in a study of cytomegalovirus exposure and HLA in healthy donors. This CDR3 is built from 15 residues. Germline V CDR1 and CDR2: MNHNS, SASEGT. The V gene lost 8 bases and the J gene lost 4 bases, with 20 bases spanning the gap. Profiled with immunoSEQ multiplex PCR; TCRdb holds only in-frame clones, not every one. The repertoire holds 200,000 or so clones, with approximately 80% as singletons. This clonotype was obtained from a woman aged 30 to 39 in good health and CMV-seropositive. Sequencing input: PBMCs. The chain links TRBV6-1 to TRBJ1-1; D unresolved. DNA for the CDR3: TGTGCCAGCGGGTGGGCGGTTGGCGGAGGCACTGAAGCTTTCTTT. Translation gives CASGWAVGGGTEAFF.